Following are 26 T cell receptor beta chains from one sample sequenced in a study of CD8 T cells in Susac syndrome. It was with random hexamers that roughly 0.5 to 1 ug RNA was reverse transcribed. TCRdb fed the immunoSEQ multiplex PCR reads into MiXCR, producing one record per CDR3 protein. The table includes some 130,000 distinct CDR3 sequences, 95% detected once. Sample: CD8+ T cells from PBMCs. The receptors were sampled from a human donor with Susac syndrome.

The V gene is TRBV28, the J gene TRBJ2-7; D ambiguous. Deletions cut 3 bases from V and 4 bases from J, with 7 bases between. CDR1 and CDR2 from the germline V gene are MDHEN and SYDVKM. CDR3 length: 12 residues. The CDR3 reads CASSFIGYEQYF. The DNA for the CDR3 is TGTGCCAGCAGTTTCATCGGTTACGAGCAGTACTTC.

The chain joins TRBV27 to TRBJ1-2, with D perhaps TRBD1 (6 bases). The CDR3 is 16 amino acids. V was shortened by 4 bases and J by 8 bases, with 23 bases between the two germline ends. Germline CDR1 is MNHEY and CDR2 is SMNVEV (reference sequence). In DNA form, the CDR3 reads TGTGCCAGCAGTTCCCTGGACAGAGCTACCTCGCGGGGCTACACCTTC. Translation: CASSSLDRATSRGYTF.

This clonotype appeared a single time. The V call is TRBV7-9, the J call TRBJ2-1; 10 bases fit TRBD2. Unmatched junction bases numbered 11, after V lost 1 base and J lost 8 bases. In germline, CDR1 is SEHNR, CDR2 FQNEAQ (reference sequence). CDR3 size: 17 residues. The CDR3 reads CASSLELAGVGLHEQFF. CDR3 DNA sequence: TGTGCCAGCAGCTTAGAGCTAGCGGGAGTTGGCCTTCATGAGCAGTTCTTC.

This clonotype was seen just once. The gene calls are TRBV5-1 and TRBJ2-7; 9 positions agree with TRBD1. Germline CDR1 and CDR2: SGHRS and YFSETQ. CDR3 length: 14 residues. J lost 2 bases, V lost 2 bases, and 2 bases had no gene match. The CDR3 region has the DNA TGCGCCAGCAGCTTCGGGACAGGGACCTACGAGCAGTACTTC. Translated: CASSFGTGTYEQYF.

This sequence joins TRBV9 and TRBJ2-1; no clear D. This CDR3 is 15 amino acids long. V was shortened by 3 bases and J by 0 bases, with 10 bases between the two germline ends. Germline-derived CDR1 and CDR2 are SGDLS and YYNGEE. The CDR3 sequence is CASSEGISSYNEQFF. The CDR3 DNA is TGTGCCAGCAGCGAGGGCATCAGCTCCTACAATGAGCAGTTCTTC. Variable domain in full (rest from reference TRBV9 and TRBJ2-1): DSGVTQTPKHLITATGQRVTLRCSPRSGDLSVYWYQQSLDQGLQFLIQYYNGEERAKGNILERFSAQQFPDLHSELNLSSLELGDSALYFCASSEGISSYNEQFFGPGTRLTVL.

The rearrangement links TRBV9 to TRBJ2-7; D gene unclear. Looked up from germline, CDR1 is SGDLS and CDR2 is YYNGEE. Trimming left V 1 base short and J 0 bases short, with 8 bases between. The CDR3 sequence is 14 residues long. The chain's CDR3 is CASSVLLSSYEQYF. The DNA for the CDR3 is TGTGCCAGCAGCGTATTACTAAGCTCCTACGAGCAGTACTTC.

The genes are TRBV12-3 or TRBV12-4 and TRBJ1-2; D is unresolved. V shed 8 bases and J shed 8 bases, with 18 bases lying between them. The CDR3 covers 13 residues. CDR3 coding DNA: TGTGCCAGCTCTCCAGATAACTTGATCGGCTACACCTTC. As protein: CASSPDNLIGYTF.

The rearrangement joins TRBV7-9 to TRBJ2-3, with no clear D. V was clipped by 7 bases and J by 10 bases, with 6 bases between them. The CDR3 runs 9 residues. Germline assignment: CDR1 SEHNR and CDR2 FQNEAQ (reference sequence). The DNA for the CDR3 is TGTGCCAGCAACGGGCCGCAGTATTTT. Residues: CASNGPQYF.

The chain couples TRBV20-1 to TRBJ2-3, with 9 bases aligning to TRBD1. Germline V CDR1 and CDR2: DFQATT, SNEGSKA (reference sequence). V dropped 6 bases and J dropped 1; count of bases not matched to a gene: 5. This CDR3 is 14 amino acids long. The CDR3: CSARTGVGTDTQYF. CDR3 sequence (DNA): TGCAGTGCCCGGACAGGGGTCGGCACAGATACGCAGTATTTT.

This sequence joins TRBV3-1 and TRBJ2-5, with unresolved D. Germline V gene lookup returns CDR1 LGHDT and CDR2 YNNKEL (reference sequence). This CDR3 is built from 14 residues. V was shortened by 4 bases and J by 2 bases, with 11 bases between the two germline ends. The CDR3 region has the DNA TGTGCCAGCAGCCGCCGGGCCGGACAAGAGACCCAGTACTTC. Residues: CASSRRAGQETQYF.

V and J are TRBV13 and TRBJ2-1; 8 bases map to TRBD2. V was pared by 3 bases and J by 1 base, with 5 bases of the junction left unmatched. The germline V gene has CDR1 PRHDT and CDR2 FYEKMQ (reference sequence). The CDR3 covers 16 residues. The CDR3: CASSFERELSYNEQFF. In nucleotides, the CDR3 is TGTGCCAGCAGCTTCGAGCGGGAGTTATCCTACAATGAGCAGTTCTTC.

The chain has TRBV12-3 or TRBV12-4 and TRBJ2-1; D may correspond to TRBD1 or TRBD2 (5 bases each). The CDR3 length is 11 residues. The V end lost 5 bases, the J end lost 14 bases, and 13 bases lay between the germline ends. CDR3 protein: CASSRDMGEFF. The CDR3 DNA sequence: TGTGCCAGCAGTCGCGACATGGGGGAGTTCTTC.

The V call is TRBV20-1, the J call TRBJ1-1; possibly TRBD1 for D (6 bases). This CDR3 has 13 amino acids. CDR1 and CDR2 from the germline V gene are DFQATT and SNEGSKA (reference sequence). Trimming left V 6 bases short and J 3 bases short, with 14 bases between. CDR3 sequence (DNA): TGCAGTGCCAGGGACATTAAGGACACTGAAGCTTTCTTT. Translating it yields CSARDIKDTEAFF.

This sequence joins TRBV9 and TRBJ2-7; D possibly corresponds to TRBD1 (5 bases). Trimming left V 4 bases short and J 2 bases short, with 10 bases between. Germline CDR1 is SGDLS and CDR2 is YYNGEE. The CDR3 runs to 13 residues. The CDR3 DNA reads as TGTGCCAGCAGCCCTACGGACACCTACGAGCAGTACTTC. Residues: CASSPTDTYEQYF.

This chain links TRBV30 with TRBJ1-1; 7 bases map to TRBD1. The CDR3 loop spans 13 amino acids. Germline V gene lookup returns CDR1 GTSNPN and CDR2 SVGIG (reference sequence). Unmatched junction bases numbered 5, after V lost 3 bases and J lost 4 bases. CDR3 protein: CAWRLTGTTEAFF. The DNA of the CDR3 is TGTGCCTGGAGACTGACAGGGACCACTGAAGCTTTCTTT.

The rearrangement links TRBV11-2 to TRBJ2-7; no reliable D call. CDR1 and CDR2 from the germline V gene are SGHAT and FQNNGV. V was clipped by 3 bases and J by 7 bases, with 13 bases between them. This CDR3 contains 13 residues. The CDR3 coding sequence is TGTGCCAGCAGCTTTGGTCCAGGCCATGAGCAGTACTTC. This encodes CASSFGPGHEQYF.

The chain has TRBV30 and TRBJ2-7, with D unclear. The CDR3 consists of 13 residues. Germline lookup yields CDR1 GTSNPN and CDR2 SVGIG (reference sequence). V gave up 2 bases and J gave up 2 bases, with 10 bases separating them. The CDR3 sequence is CAWSSGDTYEQYF. CDR3 bases: TGTGCCTGGAGTTCTGGGGATACCTACGAGCAGTACTTC.

The rearrangement links TRBV20-1 to TRBJ2-1, with D possibly matching TRBD1 (6 bases). Germline CDR1 reads DFQATT; CDR2 reads SNEGSKA (reference sequence). V was pared by 0 bases and J by 2 bases, with 11 bases between. The CDR3 contains 15 residues. Here the CDR3 reads CSARDRRTAYNEQFF. The CDR3 nucleotides are TGCAGTGCTAGAGATAGGAGGACAGCCTACAATGAGCAGTTCTTC.

CDR3 in amino acids: CSARDREGSPPYNEQFF. CDR3 DNA: TGCAGTGCTAGAGATCGAGAGGGGAGCCCCCCTTACAATGAGCAGTTCTTC. The chain carries TRBV20-1 and TRBJ2-1; D is perhaps TRBD1 or TRBD2 (5 bases each). V was cut by 0 bases and J by 4 bases, with 19 bases left in between. This CDR3 is 17 amino acids long. The germline V gene encodes CDR1 DFQATT and CDR2 SNEGSKA (reference sequence).

In this sample, this clonotype turned up a few times. The chain links TRBV19 to TRBJ1-1; D is undetermined. Trimming pared 3 bases from V and 2 bases from J, leaving 10 bases between. Germline V gene sequence: CDR1 LNHDA, CDR2 SQIVND (reference sequence). The CDR3 covers 14 residues. In nucleotides, the CDR3 is TGTGCCAGTAGTATTTGGGCAGAAAACACTGAAGCTTTCTTT. Protein product: CASSIWAENTEAFF.

Here the CDR3 reads CASSPPTGDTSYEQYF. In nucleotides, the CDR3 is TGTGCCAGCTCACCGCCGACAGGGGACACATCCTACGAGCAGTACTTC. The V call is TRBV18, the J call TRBJ2-7; 8 positions agree with TRBD1. There are 16 residues in the CDR3. CDR1 is KGHSH, CDR2 LQKENI, per germline. J was trimmed by 1 base and V by 3 bases; bases with no gene match: 8.

The chain has TRBV6-5 and TRBJ2-5, with a possible D match to TRBD1 (6 bases). Germline V gives CDR1 MNHEY, CDR2 SVGAGI. The CDR3 length is 14 residues. V shed 7 bases and J shed 4 bases, with 16 bases lying between them. The CDR3 DNA reads TGTGCCAGCACCCGAGGACAGCTAGGAGAGACCCAGTACTTC. The encoded protein is CASTRGQLGETQYF.

This chain joins TRBV12-3 or TRBV12-4 and TRBJ2-1, with D maybe TRBD2 (6 bases). V lost 2 bases, J lost 12 bases, and 17 bases lay in between. The CDR3 sequence is 14 residues long. This CDR3 is CASSLTGLDGGQFF. The CDR3 coding sequence is TGTGCCAGCAGTTTAACGGGACTGGATGGCGGGCAGTTCTTC.

This clonotype appeared once. The J gene is TRBJ2-3, the V gene TRBV12-3 or TRBV12-4; 10 bases fit TRBD2. The CDR3 consists of 16 residues. Losses at the gene ends were 5 bases for V and 2 bases for J; bases not matched to a gene: 7. CDR3 loop: CASSNGLADHTDTQYF. The CDR3 DNA is TGTGCCAGCAGTAATGGACTAGCGGACCACACAGATACGCAGTATTTT.

V gene TRBV5-6 combines with J gene TRBJ1-1; D unresolved. Germline assignment: CDR1 SGHDT and CDR2 YYEEEE. The V end was cut by 4 bases, the J end by 0 bases, with 16 bases between. This CDR3 has 16 residues. The CDR3 loop reads CASSPPTVHLNTEAFF. The DNA of the CDR3 is TGTGCCAGCAGCCCGCCCACGGTCCACCTGAACACTGAAGCTTTCTTT.

The chain is built from TRBV4-1 and TRBJ2-1; TRBD1 is a possible D gene (5 bases). Trimming removed 0 bases from V and 7 bases from J, with 7 bases in between. The CDR3 covers 13 residues. The germline V gene encodes CDR1 MGHRA and CDR2 YSYEKL. This CDR3 reads CASSQEYRNEQFF. Written as DNA, the CDR3 is TGCGCCAGCAGCCAAGAATACAGGAATGAGCAGTTCTTC.